The 30 T cell receptor beta chains given below trace back to one sample, sequenced in a study of shared clonotypes between healthy human individuals. Using immunoSEQ multiplex PCR, the repertoire was profiled, and TCRdb retains in-frame clones only, with some absent. The sample carries about 2.1 million clones, 80% to 95% recorded once. Positively selected for CCR7, the CD45RO-negative cells used as naive CD8 cells excluded terminally differentiated effector memory CD45RA+ cells. The sample taken for sequencing was naive CD8+ T cells from PBMCs. Every receptor here comes from a man younger than 30 in good health. Some clones in this sample may be carry-over from other donors' samples.

V gene TRBV7-2 combines with J gene TRBJ2-7; no definite D call. Germline V gene lookup returns CDR1 SGHTA and CDR2 FQGNSA. With 2 bases removed from V and 2 bases from J, the gap between germline ends came to 7 bases. The CDR3 sequence is 13 residues long. The CDR3 here is CASSLYEAYEQYF. The CDR3 region has the DNA TGTGCCAGCAGCTTATATGAGGCCTACGAGCAGTACTTC. Full variable domain (rest looked up from reference TRBV7-2 and TRBJ2-7): GAGVSQSPSNKVTEKGKDVELRCDPISGHTALYWYRQSLGQGLEFLIYFQGNSAPDKSGLPSDRFSAERTGGSVSTLTIQRTQQEDSAVYLCASSLYEAYEQYFGPGTRLTVT.

This rearrangement joins TRBV27 to TRBJ2-7, with D tentatively TRBD2 (6 bases). With 5 bases removed from V and 3 bases from J, the gap between germline ends came to 17 bases. CDR3 size: 15 residues. Germline V gene sequence: CDR1 MNHEY, CDR2 SMNVEV (reference sequence). The CDR3 sequence is CASSPAGSSFYEQYF. CDR3 DNA sequence: TGTGCCAGCAGTCCGGCGGGGTCCAGTTTCTACGAGCAGTACTTC.

The chain links TRBV7-9 to TRBJ1-1, with D tentatively TRBD1 (6 bases). The CDR3 is made up of 17 amino acids. The ends were cut back, 5 bases at V and 1 base at J, with 20 bases in the middle. The germline V gene has CDR1 SEHNR and CDR2 FQNEAQ (reference sequence). The CDR3 region has the DNA TGTGCCAGCAGCGCGGGCCCAAGACAGGACGGGAACACTGAAGCTTTCTTT. Translated: CASSAGPRQDGNTEAFF.

The CDR3 loop reads CASSYTDDGYEQYF. The CDR3, as DNA: TGTGCCAGCAGTTACACGGACGACGGATACGAGCAGTACTTC. The chain recombines TRBV6-6 with TRBJ2-7; D gene uncertain. The CDR3 covers 14 residues. Germline CDR1 and CDR2: MNHNY and SVGAGI (reference sequence). V lost 2 bases and J lost 4, with 12 bases in between.

CDR3 DNA: TGTGCCAGTAGTATAGAGACGGGAGGACCCCCCGGGGAGCTGTTTTTT. Its protein is CASSIETGGPPGELFF. The chain employs TRBV19 and TRBJ2-2; 7 bases match TRBD2. Per the germline V gene, CDR1 is LNHDA and CDR2 is SQIVND (reference sequence). With V trimmed by 0 bases and J by 6 bases, 7 bases remained unmatched. The CDR3 consists of 16 residues.

J is TRBJ2-7 and V is TRBV28; no clear D gene. The CDR3 is made up of 15 amino acids. V lost 2 bases, J lost 0 bases, and 11 bases lay in between. Germline CDR1 reads MDHEN; CDR2 reads SYDVKM. This chain's CDR3 is CASSLVSASSYEQYF. For the CDR3, the DNA is TGTGCCAGCAGTTTAGTTAGTGCTAGCTCCTACGAGCAGTACTTC.

J is TRBJ2-1 and V is TRBV7-8; 16 positions agree with TRBD2. Germline V lookup: CDR1 SGHVS, CDR2 FQNEAQ. This CDR3 spans 21 amino acids. V dropped 1 base and J dropped 9; count of bases not matched to a gene: 18. CDR3 DNA: TGTGCCAGCAGCTTAGATGTGCGGACACCCGGGACTAGCGGGAGGGCTGGTGAGCAGTTCTTC. Its translation: CASSLDVRTPGTSGRAGEQFF. The full variable domain, its missing parts supplied by reference TRBV7-8 and TRBJ2-1, is GAGVSQSPRYKVAKRGQDVALRCDPISGHVSLFWYQQALGQGPEFLTYFQNEAQLDKSGLPSDRFFAERPEGSVSTLKIQRTQQEDSAVYLCASSLDVRTPGTSGRAGEQFFGPGTRLTVL.

The chain joins TRBV7-9 to TRBJ1-4; D call uncertain. Germline CDR1 and CDR2: SEHNR and FQNEAQ (reference sequence). The V gene lost 2 bases and the J gene lost 8 bases, with 9 bases spanning the gap. The CDR3 is 13 residues long. This CDR3 is CASSLPLREKLFF. As DNA, the CDR3 is TGTGCCAGCAGCTTACCTCTGAGGGAAAAACTGTTTTTT.

The chain recombines TRBV6-5 with TRBJ1-1; D is uncertain. The germline V and J ends were trimmed by 4 bases and 1 base, with 7 bases remaining between them. The CDR3 covers 13 residues. CDR1 MNHEY and CDR2 SVGAGI come from the germline V gene. CDR3 loop: CASSSSSNTEAFF. The CDR3 DNA is TGTGCCAGCAGTTCATCTTCGAACACTGAAGCTTTCTTT.

A word on this clone: The same CDR3 can be traced to other DNA sequences in this sample. The rearrangement joins TRBV19 to TRBJ2-3; TRBD2 agrees at 8 bases. From germline, CDR1 is LNHDA and CDR2 SQIVND (reference sequence). The J segment lost 5 bases and the V segment lost 2 bases, leaving 0 bases of the junction unmatched. The CDR3 has 13 amino acids. CDR3 in amino acids: CASSILAGDTQYF. CDR3 nucleotide sequence: TGTGCCAGTAGTATACTAGCGGGAGATACGCAGTATTTT.

J is TRBJ2-3 and V is TRBV5-6; D is perhaps TRBD2 (6 bases). Germline V gene data show CDR1 as SGHDT and CDR2 as YYEEEE. The V gene lost 6 bases and the J gene lost 3 bases, with 23 bases spanning the gap. There are 17 residues in the CDR3. DNA for the CDR3: TGTGCCAGCACCTCGGGGAGGCTAGAAATAACTACAGATACGCAGTATTTT. Residues: CASTSGRLEITTDTQYF.

J is TRBJ2-1 and V is TRBV5-1, with 8 bases lining up with TRBD2. Germline assignment: CDR1 SGHRS and CDR2 YFSETQ. Trimming at V came to 2 bases and at J to 0 bases, leaving 10 bases not matched to a gene. The CDR3 length is 18 residues. CDR3 DNA: TGCGCCAGCAGCTTTACTAGCGGCCCCCTAAGCTCCTACAATGAGCAGTTCTTC. Protein sequence: CASSFTSGPLSSYNEQFF.

The chain has TRBV9 and TRBJ2-7; D is ambiguous. CDR1 is SGDLS, CDR2 YYNGEE, per germline. Trimming shortened V by 3 bases and J by 3 bases, and 16 bases separated the two germline ends. The CDR3 is 15 residues long. CDR3 residues: CASSENPDGNYEQYF. CDR3 DNA sequence: TGTGCCAGCAGCGAGAACCCGGACGGAAACTACGAGCAGTACTTC.

This chain joins TRBV5-6 and TRBJ2-3, with D tentatively TRBD2 (5 bases). CDR3 length equals 15 residues. Germline CDR1 and CDR2: SGHDT and YYEEEE. V lost 0 bases and J 2 bases, leaving 10 bases between the germline ends. For the CDR3, the DNA is TGTGCCAGCAGCTTGGGTAGCGACCCCACAGATACGCAGTATTTT. Encoded protein: CASSLGSDPTDTQYF.

The chain has TRBV5-1 and TRBJ1-2; D may be TRBD1 (6 bases). Germline V gene lookup returns CDR1 SGHRS and CDR2 YFSETQ. This CDR3 comprises 15 residues. Between the trimmed V and J ends, which lost 4 bases and 4 bases, there was a span of 17 bases. CDR3 bases: TGCGCCAGCAGCGCCGACAGGACCAGCAGCTATGGCTACACCTTC. Translation gives CASSADRTSSYGYTF.

The chain is built from TRBV28 and TRBJ2-5; TRBD2 matches at 9 bases. After removal of 7 bases from V and 5 bases from J, the junction contained 8 bases not matched to a gene. The CDR3 covers 14 residues. Germline assignment: CDR1 MDHEN and CDR2 SYDVKM. The CDR3 DNA sequence: TGTGCCAGCAACTTAGGACTAGCGCACGAGACCCAGTACTTC. Encoded protein: CASNLGLAHETQYF.

The chain is built from TRBV5-4 and TRBJ2-1, with 8 bases aligning to TRBD2. The germline CDR1 and CDR2 sequences are SGHNT and YYREEE (reference sequence). The CDR3 consists of 15 residues. Trimming took 4 bases from V and 8 from J; bases not matched to a gene: 11. The CDR3 region is CASSPGLGPKDEQFF. CDR3 in DNA: TGTGCCAGCAGCCCGGGACTAGGCCCAAAGGATGAGCAGTTCTTC.

J is TRBJ2-6 and V is TRBV7-3, with 10 bases identical to TRBD1. Per germline, CDR1 SGHTA and CDR2 FQGTGA. This CDR3 spans 18 amino acids. Germline trimming cut 0 bases from V and 1 base from J; bases unmatched to any gene: 3. In DNA form, the CDR3 reads TGTGCCAGCAGCTTAACAGGACAGGGGGTTTCTGGGGCCAACGTCCTGACTTTC. This encodes CASSLTGQGVSGANVLTF.

The rearrangement uses TRBV29-1 and TRBJ2-1, with 8 bases identical to TRBD2. Germline assignment: CDR1 SQVTM and CDR2 ANQGSEA. The V gene end was trimmed by 2 bases and the J gene end by 4 bases; junction bases not matched to a gene: 13. The CDR3 totals 17 residues. In DNA, the CDR3 is TGCAGCGTTGAATTAACCCCTATAGCGGGACCGTACAATGAGCAGTTCTTC. This translates into CSVELTPIAGPYNEQFF.

The chain uses TRBV7-9 and TRBJ2-7; 7 bases fit TRBD1. Germline V gene lookup returns CDR1 SEHNR and CDR2 FQNEAQ (reference sequence). J lost 7 bases, V lost 1 base, and 4 bases had no gene match. The CDR3 sequence is 13 residues long. CDR3: CASSLGGQAEQYF. The CDR3 DNA sequence: TGTGCCAGCAGCTTAGGTGGACAGGCGGAGCAGTACTTC.

The chain couples TRBV28 to TRBJ2-1; D remains ambiguous. Trimming stripped 4 bases from V and 8 bases from J, with 9 bases between. This CDR3 is 12 amino acids long. Germline-derived CDR1 and CDR2 are MDHEN and SYDVKM. CDR3 sequence: CASSSNNYEQFF. The CDR3 bases are TGTGCCAGCAGTTCAAATAACTATGAGCAGTTCTTC.

The chain employs TRBV29-1 and TRBJ2-1; D possibly corresponds to TRBD1 (6 bases). Germline CDR1 reads SQVTM; CDR2 reads ANQGSEA. The CDR3 is 14 amino acids. Here the CDR3 reads CGAKGTPTYNEQFF. CDR3 DNA: TGCGGGGCTAAGGGGACACCGACCTACAATGAGCAGTTCTTC.

This clone was observed once. The V call is TRBV5-1, the J call TRBJ1-2; D perhaps matches TRBD1 (6 bases). V was shortened by 6 bases and J by 2 bases, with 23 bases between the two germline ends. CDR1 is SGHRS, CDR2 YFSETQ, per germline. The CDR3 consists of 17 residues. The CDR3 nucleotides read TGCGCCAGCACCCCCCGCACCGGGACACAGTGGAACTATGGCTACACCTTC. Its translation is CASTPRTGTQWNYGYTF.

As regards this clone: Relative to the germline gene, one junction end is altered; a read error may explain this. V gene TRBV4-2 combines with J gene TRBJ2-5; TRBD1 aligns across 7 bases. CDR1 is LGHNA, CDR2 YNFKEQ, per germline. The CDR3 is made up of 16 amino acids. The CDR3 sequence: CVSSTGQATFEETQYF. The CDR3 coding sequence is TGTGTCAGCAGCACAGGACAGGCGACATTCGAAGAGACCCAGTACTTC.

The J gene is TRBJ2-7, the V gene TRBV23-1, with 10 positions matching TRBD1. TRBV23-1 is labeled an ORF, and its function is uncertain. The V gene end was trimmed by 4 bases and the J gene end by 5 bases; junction bases not matched to a gene: 8. CDR3 length equals 15 residues. The CDR3 here is CASSPERTGGHEQYF. DNA of the CDR3: TGCGCCAGCAGTCCAGAAAGGACAGGGGGGCACGAGCAGTACTTC.

Details on this clone: Other DNA sequences in the same sample also yield this CDR3. This chain uses TRBV19 with TRBJ1-2, with TRBD1 matching over 10 bases. Looked up from germline, CDR1 is LNHDA and CDR2 is SQIVND (reference sequence). J lost 6 bases, V lost 5 bases, and 3 bases had no gene match. The CDR3 is 13 amino acids. CDR3 in amino acids: CASSLGTGDGYTF. The CDR3 region has the DNA TGTGCCAGTAGTCTCGGGACAGGGGATGGCTACACCTTC.

The chain recombines TRBV11-2 with TRBJ2-7, with 8 positions matching TRBD1. V shed 6 bases and J 3 bases; nucleotides not matched to a gene: 7. The CDR3 extends over 14 amino acids. Germline CDR1 is SGHAT and CDR2 is FQNNGV. The chain's CDR3 is CASRGQGRSYEQYF. DNA for the CDR3: TGTGCCAGCAGAGGACAGGGTAGGAGCTACGAGCAGTACTTC.

This chain uses TRBV7-6 with TRBJ2-1, with 9 bases that match TRBD1. This CDR3 has 15 residues. Germline lookup yields CDR1 SGHVS and CDR2 FNYEAQ. V lost 5 bases and J lost 4; bases outside the gene matches: 6. The CDR3 loop is CASSHRDREYNEQFF. CDR3 nucleotides: TGTGCCAGCAGCCACCGGGACAGGGAATACAATGAGCAGTTCTTC.

The chain is built from TRBV6-1 and TRBJ1-2; no definite D call. The germline V and J ends were trimmed by 7 bases and 4 bases, with 16 bases remaining between them. Germline CDR1 is MNHNS and CDR2 is SASEGT. The CDR3 runs to 14 residues. This CDR3 reads CASIETPGFYGYTF. The CDR3 DNA reads as TGTGCCAGCATAGAAACTCCCGGATTCTATGGCTACACCTTC.

The gene calls are TRBV27 and TRBJ2-1; D remains ambiguous. V shed 8 bases and J shed 10 bases, with 12 bases lying between them. CDR1 and CDR2 (germline): MNHEY, SMNVEV (reference sequence). The CDR3 contains 11 residues. The CDR3: CASRNPREQFF. CDR3 in DNA: TGTGCCAGCCGAAACCCCCGGGAGCAGTTCTTC.